The next 13 T cell receptor beta chains were all read from a single sample in a study of naive and memory T cell subsets. Study results and limitations: Possibly reflecting memory cells re-expressing CD45RA, a few larger clonotypes occurred in naive repertoires, especially CD8.

Both TRBC1 and TRBC2 were covered by a beta constant-region primer of two equimolar oligonucleotides. Ligated cDNA was amplified by four rounds of PCR with nested alpha and beta constant-region primers and SP2. TCRdb fed the UMI-ligation and nested PCR reads into MiXCR, producing one record per CDR3 protein. The data show about 140,000 distinct CDR3 sequences, 15% to 20% seen once. Their cognate antigens are unknown. Source material: naive CD8+ T cells from blood. The origin of the receptors is a human donor in good health.

In this sample, this clonotype turned up a few times. The rearrangement links TRBV5-1 to TRBJ1-1, with D unresolved. There are 14 residues in the CDR3. Germline CDR1 reads SGHRS; CDR2 reads YFSETQ. Trimming took 0 bases from V and 1 from J, leaving 7 bases between them. CDR3 nucleotide sequence: TGCGCCAGCAGCTTGGGTGCAGGGAACACTGAAGCTTTCTTT. This codes for CASSLGAGNTEAFF.

This chain links TRBV6-2 or TRBV6-3 with TRBJ1-5; D not certain. CDR1 is MNHEY and CDR2 is SVGEGT in the germline V gene. The CDR3 runs to 11 residues. Between the trimmed V and J ends, which lost 0 bases and 11 bases, there was a span of 5 bases. The CDR3 coding sequence is TGTGCCAGCAGTTACTCGCGGACCCAGCATTTT. It encodes CASSYSRTQHF.

This sequence joins TRBV9 and TRBJ2-1, with 9 bases matching TRBD2. Germline assignment: CDR1 SGDLS and CDR2 YYNGEE. CDR3 length: 16 amino acids. V shed 1 base, J shed 8 bases, and the junction held 10 bases outside the gene matches. The CDR3 nucleotides are TGTGCCAGCAGCGTATTGCGGGAGGGCTTAGGGGATGAGCAGTTCTTC. Translated: CASSVLREGLGDEQFF.

This clonotype appeared a few times. The chain recombines TRBV7-9 with TRBJ1-1, with TRBD1 matching over 7 bases. CDR1 is SEHNR, CDR2 FQNEAQ, per germline (reference sequence). This CDR3 is 12 amino acids long. V was clipped by 5 bases and J by 13 bases; unmatched bases: 10. In DNA, the CDR3 is TGTGCCAGCAGCACACAGGGGTCTTGGGGTTTCTTT. Its protein product is CASSTQGSWGFF.

The V gene is TRBV2, the J gene TRBJ1-1; unclear D gene. This CDR3 spans 15 amino acids. Trimming left V 2 bases short and J 4 bases short, with 14 bases between. Germline V lookup: CDR1 SNHLY, CDR2 FYNNEI. This CDR3 is CASSEKNRMGTEAFF. The CDR3 nucleotides are TGTGCCAGCAGTGAAAAAAACAGAATGGGCACTGAAGCTTTCTTT.

This clonotype was found a few times. This sequence joins TRBV5-1 and TRBJ2-3; D gene uncertain. The CDR3 is 15 residues long. The germline V and J ends were trimmed by 1 base and 2 bases, with 11 bases remaining between them. Germline V gives CDR1 SGHRS, CDR2 YFSETQ. The DNA for the CDR3 is TGCGCCAGCAGCTTGTATGCGGAACACACAGATACGCAGTATTTT. The encoded protein is CASSLYAEHTDTQYF.

A few counts support this clonotype. The CDR3 nucleotides are TGTGCCAGCAGCTTTTCGACAGGGAATACCTACGAGCAGTACTTC. The encoded protein is CASSFSTGNTYEQYF. The V call is TRBV5-6, the J call TRBJ2-7; 7 bases line up with TRBD1. Germline CDR1 reads SGHDT; CDR2 reads YYEEEE. This CDR3 region has 15 residues. V lost 2 bases, J lost 2 bases, and 7 bases stayed unmatched.

In its sample, this clonotype was seen a few times. The chain uses TRBV28 and TRBJ2-7; TRBD2 is a possible D gene (6 bases). Trimming took 4 bases from V and 0 from J, leaving 7 bases between them. CDR1 is MDHEN, CDR2 SYDVKM, per germline. This CDR3 has 13 residues. The DNA for the CDR3 is TGTGCCAGCAGTTGGACTACCTCCTACGAGCAGTACTTC. This encodes CASSWTTSYEQYF.

This clonotype was seen a few times. V usage is TRBV7-9 and J usage is TRBJ1-1; D perhaps matches TRBD1 (5 bases). The V gene lost 3 bases and the J gene lost 5 bases, with 10 bases spanning the gap. The CDR3 totals 13 residues. CDR1 is SEHNR and CDR2 is FQNEAQ in the germline V gene (reference sequence). The CDR3 protein is CASSFQGRTEAFF. CDR3 nucleotide sequence: TGTGCCAGCAGCTTCCAGGGCAGGACTGAAGCTTTCTTT.

The V gene is TRBV5-6, the J gene TRBJ2-5; a weak D match, TRBD1 (6 bases). Germline CDR1 is SGHDT and CDR2 is YYEEEE. V was trimmed by 2 bases and J by 5 bases, leaving 10 bases between them. CDR3 size: 13 residues. For the CDR3, the DNA is TGTGCCAGCAGCTTCACAGGGATGGAGACCCAGTACTTC. It codes for CASSFTGMETQYF.

V gene TRBV6-5 combines with J gene TRBJ2-5; D possibly corresponds to TRBD2 (6 bases). V was clipped by 5 bases and J by 2 bases, with 12 bases between them. CDR3 size: 14 residues. Germline values: CDR1 MNHEY, CDR2 SVGAGI. This chain's CDR3 is CASSKGGTQETQYF. The CDR3 nucleotides read TGTGCCAGCAGTAAGGGAGGTACTCAAGAGACCCAGTACTTC.

The rearrangement links TRBV20-1 to TRBJ2-1, with TRBD2 matching 11 bases. The germline gives CDR1 DFQATT, CDR2 SNEGSKA (reference sequence). The CDR3 is 17 amino acids. V dropped 3 bases and J dropped 0; count of bases not matched to a gene: 7. The CDR3 protein is CSASSSGRALSYNEQFF. CDR3 bases: TGCAGTGCTAGTAGTAGCGGGAGGGCCCTCTCCTACAATGAGCAGTTCTTC.

This clonotype has more than one count but fewer than ten. The chain joins TRBV2 to TRBJ2-3, with D hard to call. This CDR3 contains 11 residues. V lost 3 bases and J lost 6, with 4 bases in between. Germline lookup yields CDR1 SNHLY and CDR2 FYNNEI. In nucleotides, the CDR3 is TGTGCCAGCAGTGATGGGGATACGCAGTATTTT. Protein sequence: CASSDGDTQYF.